This T cell receptor beta chain was documented in a study of blood T cell repertoires in COVID-19. Study-wide context: The origin of the acute and convalescent COVID-19 samples was the United States, Italy and Spain. Nucleic acid was either cDNA or gDNA, and it came from T cells, B-cell-depleted T cells, or PBMCs.

Per the original methods: For nucleated cells, counts were estimated from reference gene primer amplification. Libraries were prepared by immunoSEQ multiplex PCR; TCRdb keeps only in-frame clonotypes and omits some of them. The D gene and trimming were derived from the DNA, and the V and J assignments and clone size from that table. The sample consists of about 84,000 clones, approximately 86% of them appearing once. V was shortened by 11 bases and J by 7 bases, with 24 bases between the two germline ends. The germline CDR1 and CDR2 sequences are LNHDA and SQIVND (reference sequence). The CDR3 spans 15 residues.

The specimen was peripheral blood. The chain couples TRBV19 to TRBJ1-5, with D maybe TRBD1 (6 bases). The sequence was obtained from a woman of 80 years or more with acute or convalescent COVID-19. The CDR3: CAANPFRGPGQPQHF. The CDR3, as DNA: TGTGCCGCAAACCCCTTCAGGGGTCCGGGGCAGCCCCAGCATTTT.